The 28 T cell receptor beta chains below all came from one sample that was sequenced in a study of regulatory T cells in long-lasting Graves disease. Construction of TCR beta libraries relied on iRepertoire HTBI primers and on Arm-PCR targeting CDR3 regions. From the multiplex PCR reads, TCRdb called clonotypes with MiXCR, one entry per CDR3 protein. The repertoire consists of some 450,000 distinct CDR3 sequences, with around 17% occurring once and the leading ten covering 9.5% to 12%. Specified time point: newly diagnosed GD, antithyroid drugs for less than 3 months. Extracted PBMC RNA gave rise to the TCR library. The sample was also reused in another study, on T cells in Graves' hyperthyroidism and ophthalmopathy.

Sequencing used peripheral blood mononuclear cells (PBMCs), obtained at new diagnosis, from a patient treated with antithyroid drugs. Receptors were obtained from a woman aged 25 to 45 with Graves disease.

This clonotype was seen ten or more times. Here the CDR3 reads CASSLAAGWEDTQYF. DNA for the CDR3: TGTGCCAGCAGCTTGGCAGCGGGATGGGAGGATACGCAGTATTTT. This chain uses TRBV5-4 with TRBJ2-3; the match to TRBD2 covers 7 bases. Germline V gene data show CDR1 as SGHNT and CDR2 as YYREEE (reference sequence). CDR3 length equals 15 residues. Trimming cost V 0 bases and J 6 bases; bases outside gene matches: 7.

V gene TRBV6-1 combines with J gene TRBJ1-1; maybe TRBD1 (6 bases). The V and J ends lost 6 bases and 0 bases respectively, with 20 bases between them. The CDR3 is 17 amino acids. Germline CDR1 reads MNHNS; CDR2 reads SASEGT. CDR3 residues: CASSRWADRNMNTEAFF. CDR3 DNA sequence: TGTGCCAGCAGCCGCTGGGCAGACAGGAACATGAACACTGAAGCTTTCTTT.

The gene calls are TRBV19 and TRBJ2-1; the match to TRBD2 covers 7 bases. Trimming cost V 3 bases and J 6 bases; bases outside gene matches: 8. Germline loops: CDR1 LNHDA, CDR2 SQIVND (reference sequence). This CDR3 has 15 amino acids. The DNA of the CDR3 is TGTGCCAGTAGTATCCGTACTAGCGACGGCAATGAGCAGTTCTTC. This codes for CASSIRTSDGNEQFF.

This clonotype was counted ten times or more. The chain combines TRBV20-1 with TRBJ2-3; 10 positions match TRBD2. The J segment lost 4 bases and the V segment lost 2 bases, leaving 3 bases of the junction unmatched. Germline values: CDR1 DFQATT, CDR2 SNEGSKA (reference sequence). There are 14 residues in the CDR3. The CDR3 nucleotides are TGCAGTGCTAGACTAGCGGGAGCCTCAGATACGCAGTATTTT. Amino acid sequence: CSARLAGASDTQYF.

This clonotype was recorded many times. J is TRBJ1-2 and V is TRBV6-5, with D uncertain. V was cut by 0 bases and J by 1 base, with 12 bases left in between. This CDR3 has 16 residues. CDR1 MNHEY and CDR2 SVGAGI come from the germline V gene. CDR3 DNA: TGTGCCAGCAGTTACTCCGAAGGAAGCCTTAACTATGGCTACACCTTC. It yields the protein CASSYSEGSLNYGYTF.

This clonotype showed up many times. The V call is TRBV2, the J call TRBJ2-2; 7 bases agree with TRBD1. Trimming removed 1 base from V and 2 bases from J; junction bases left unmatched: 16. Germline loops: CDR1 SNHLY, CDR2 FYNNEI. This CDR3 has 20 residues. The CDR3 spells CASSEDMAGQVNTNTGELFF. In nucleotides, the CDR3 is TGTGCCAGCAGTGAAGATATGGCTGGACAGGTGAACACTAACACCGGGGAGCTGTTTTTT.

This clonotype was recorded at least ten times. The chain has TRBV7-3 and TRBJ2-2; 13 bases are a match to TRBD2. This CDR3 is built from 14 residues. In germline, CDR1 is SGHTA, CDR2 FQGTGA. J was trimmed by 7 bases and V by 5 bases; bases with no gene match: 1. The CDR3 DNA is TGTGCCAGCAGCCGGACTAGCGGGAGCGGGGAGCTGTTTTTT. Its protein product is CASSRTSGSGELFF.

This clonotype appeared many times. The V call is TRBV7-6, the J call TRBJ2-7; perhaps TRBD1 as D (6 bases). CDR1 is SGHVS, CDR2 FNYEAQ, per germline. The CDR3 consists of 14 residues. V lost 1 base, J lost 6 bases, and 13 bases lay in between. The CDR3 DNA sequence: TGTGCCAGCAGCTTAGTGCAGGGGCTAAGCGAGCAGTACTTC. Protein product: CASSLVQGLSEQYF.

This clonotype was detected ten times or more. The V call is TRBV2, the J call TRBJ2-1; TRBD2 aligns across 14 bases. Trimming took 6 bases from V and 0 from J; bases not matched to a gene: 7. Per germline, CDR1 SNHLY and CDR2 FYNNEI. CDR3 length: 18 amino acids. The CDR3 region has the DNA TGTGCCAGCAGGGCCAGGACTAGCGGGAGGAACTCCTACAATGAGCAGTTCTTC. Translation gives CASRARTSGRNSYNEQFF.

The V gene is TRBV6-2 or TRBV6-3, the J gene TRBJ2-7; D is possibly TRBD2 (6 bases). The end of the DNA fits TRBJ2-5 better, so the J call may be wrong. The CDR3 runs to 15 residues. CDR1 and CDR2 (germline): MNHEY, SVGEGT. The CDR3 DNA sequence: TGTGCCAGCAGTTCCCCGGGGGACCGTCTCGGGACCCAGTACTTC. Translated: CASSSPGDRLGTQYF.

This clonotype was detected once. The V gene is TRBV11-2, the J gene TRBJ1-3; D unresolved. Germline CDR1 and CDR2: SGHAT and FQNNGV. The length of the CDR3 is 14 residues. With 1 base removed from V and 6 bases from J, the gap between germline ends came to 10 bases. The CDR3 is CASSLGAVTNTIYF. The CDR3 coding sequence is TGTGCCAGCAGCTTAGGGGCAGTCACAAACACCATATATTTT.

In its sample, this clonotype was seen many times. V gene TRBV28 combines with J gene TRBJ2-1; 7 positions agree with TRBD2. The CDR3 loop spans 15 amino acids. The germline V gene encodes CDR1 MDHEN and CDR2 SYDVKM. The trim removed 4 bases at V and 4 bases at J, leaving 7 bases unmatched. The CDR3 DNA sequence: TGTGCCAGCAGTTCCCCCCATAGCGGGTACAATGAGCAGTTCTTC. As protein: CASSSPHSGYNEQFF.

This chain links TRBV4-1 with TRBJ1-1, with D hard to call. The CDR3 is 13 residues long. V was shortened by 1 base and J by 6 bases, with 9 bases between the two germline ends. Looked up from germline, CDR1 is MGHRA and CDR2 is YSYEKL. The CDR3 DNA is TGCGCCAGCAGCCAAGCCCCTGACCCTGAAGCTTTCTTT. Its protein is CASSQAPDPEAFF.

This clonotype came up many times. This chain uses TRBV7-2 with TRBJ1-2; possible D gene TRBD1, 5 bases. Germline CDR1 and CDR2: SGHTA and FQGNSA. V gave up 5 bases and J gave up 6 bases, with 10 bases separating them. The CDR3 runs 12 residues. CDR3 sequence: CASSPRGDGYTF. As DNA, the CDR3 is TGTGCCAGCAGCCCCCGGGGGGATGGCTACACCTTC.

The gene calls are TRBV24-1 and TRBJ1-5; D remains ambiguous. The CDR3 runs to 14 residues. The V gene lost 5 bases and the J gene lost 2 bases, with 9 bases spanning the gap. CDR1 is KGHDR, CDR2 SFDVKD, per germline. CDR3 protein: CATSAGEGNQPQHF. CDR3 DNA sequence: TGTGCCACCAGTGCCGGAGAAGGCAATCAGCCCCAGCATTTT.

This clonotype was detected many times. This rearrangement joins TRBV6-2 or TRBV6-3 to TRBJ1-5; tentative D call: TRBD1 (5 bases). The germline V gene encodes CDR1 MNHEY and CDR2 SVGEGT. The CDR3 length is 16 residues. Trimming took off 9 bases at V and 6 bases at J, with 24 bases between the two ends. CDR3 DNA sequence: TGTGCCAGTCTCGTACGGGGCGGGACGGGGATTCAGCCCCAGCATTTT. It specifies CASLVRGGTGIQPQHF.

This clonotype has at least ten counts. The chain couples TRBV5-1 to TRBJ2-3; 10 nucleotides line up with TRBD2. CDR3 length: 16 amino acids. The germline V gene encodes CDR1 SGHRS and CDR2 YFSETQ. The junction had 6 bases not matched to a gene; V was cut back by 5 bases and J by 0 bases. CDR3 loop: CASSTTSGFSTDTQYF. DNA of the CDR3: TGCGCCAGCAGTACGACTAGCGGGTTTAGCACAGATACGCAGTATTTT.

The table lists this clonotype with many counts. The rearrangement links TRBV20-1 to TRBJ2-1; possible D gene TRBD2, 5 bases. This CDR3 spans 14 amino acids. In germline, CDR1 is DFQATT, CDR2 SNEGSKA (reference sequence). Trimming pared 2 bases from V and 0 bases from J, leaving 8 bases between. CDR3 protein: CSARSDFSYNEQFF. The CDR3 DNA sequence: TGCAGTGCTAGATCGGACTTCTCCTACAATGAGCAGTTCTTC.

This clonotype was picked up many times. The chain employs TRBV24-1 and TRBJ1-1; 9 bases align to TRBD1. Unmatched junction bases numbered 10, after V lost 7 bases and J lost 8 bases. This CDR3 region has 14 residues. Germline assignment: CDR1 KGHDR and CDR2 SFDVKD. This chain's CDR3 is CATRNRGQEGEAFF. For the CDR3, the DNA is TGTGCCACCAGAAACAGGGGGCAGGAAGGGGAAGCTTTCTTT.

V and J are TRBV9 and TRBJ1-4; 8 bases map to TRBD1. Trimming removed 5 bases from V and 7 bases from J; junction bases left unmatched: 10. This CDR3 has 15 residues. Germline values: CDR1 SGDLS, CDR2 YYNGEE. CDR3 sequence reads: CASSARGQGGEKLFF. For the CDR3, the DNA is TGTGCCAGCAGTGCTCGAGGACAGGGAGGTGAAAAACTGTTTTTT.

This clonotype came up a few times. The chain carries TRBV28 and TRBJ1-2, with D perhaps TRBD1 (5 bases). The CDR3 is 14 residues long. Trimming took off 10 bases at V and 3 bases at J, with 18 bases between the two ends. Per germline, CDR1 MDHEN and CDR2 SYDVKM. The CDR3 reads CATQYPPGDYGYTF. Here the CDR3 DNA reads TGTGCCACACAATATCCCCCGGGGGACTATGGCTACACCTTC.

As for this clonotype: Possible read error: a much larger clone is one base away. This sequence joins TRBV7-9 and TRBJ2-7; D is undetermined. CDR1 and CDR2 (germline): SEHNR, FQNEAQ (reference sequence). The CDR3 totals 13 residues. The CDR3 spells CASSFPLGYEQCF. The CDR3 nucleotides read TGTGCCAGCAGCTTCCCCCTGGGCTACGAGCAGTGCTTC.

This clonotype was picked up many times. In DNA, the CDR3 is TGTGCCAGCAACCCAGACCGGTACAATGAGCAGTTCTTC. Protein product: CASNPDRYNEQFF. The rearrangement joins TRBV2 to TRBJ2-1; D is unresolved. Germline CDR1 and CDR2: SNHLY and FYNNEI. This CDR3 comprises 13 residues. The V and J ends lost 7 bases and 4 bases respectively, with 11 bases between them.

The chain is built from TRBV6-5 and TRBJ2-4; D call uncertain. Germline CDR1 MNHEY, CDR2 SVGAGI. V gave up 4 bases and J gave up 8 bases, with 9 bases separating them. The CDR3 has 12 residues. The CDR3 region has the DNA TGTGCCAGCAGTTTTCGACGGGACATTCAGTACTTC. Translating it yields CASSFRRDIQYF.

The genes are TRBV3-1 and TRBJ1-2, with D possibly TRBD1 on 6 matching bases. Per germline, CDR1 LGHDT and CDR2 YNNKEL (reference sequence). With 0 bases removed from V and 5 bases from J, the gap between germline ends came to 13 bases. There are 15 residues in the CDR3. CDR3 loop: CASSQEGDRSYGYTF. DNA of the CDR3: TGTGCCAGCAGCCAAGAGGGAGACAGGAGTTATGGCTACACCTTC.

This clonotype was picked up many times. The chain joins TRBV5-6 to TRBJ1-4; possible D gene TRBD1, 6 bases. V lost 3 bases to trimming and J lost 4 bases, with 16 bases between them. The CDR3 runs to 16 residues. The V gene's germline CDR1 is SGHDT and CDR2 YYEEEE. The CDR3: CASSYSSGTLNEKLFF. CDR3 coding DNA: TGTGCCAGCAGCTATTCTTCCGGGACACTTAATGAAAAACTGTTTTTT.

A few counts support this clonotype. The gene calls are TRBV5-1 and TRBJ2-2; 14 bases are a match to TRBD2. The trim removed 4 bases at V and 1 base at J, leaving 3 bases unmatched. This CDR3 is built from 17 residues. Per the germline V gene, CDR1 is SGHRS and CDR2 is YFSETQ. The CDR3 DNA follows: TGCGCCAGCAGCACTGGACTAGCGGGAGGGAACACCGGGGAGCTGTTTTTT. Protein: CASSTGLAGGNTGELFF. The whole variable domain, filled in from reference TRBV5-1 and TRBJ2-2, reads KAGVTQTPRYLIKTRGQQVTLSCSPISGHRSVSWYQQTPGQGLQFLFEYFSETQRNKGNFPGRFSGRQFSNSRSEMNVSTLELGDSALYLCASSTGLAGGNTGELFFGEGSRLTVL.

This clonotype occurred many times. This rearrangement joins TRBV7-9 to TRBJ1-4; TRBD1 is a possible D gene (5 bases). The CDR3 length is 16 residues. Germline-derived CDR1 and CDR2 are SEHNR and FQNEAQ (reference sequence). V lost 3 bases, J lost 7 bases, and 18 bases lay in between. CDR3 nucleotides: TGTGCCAGCAGCTTTGGGACCGCCGGAACAGGTGAAAAACTGTTTTTT. Its translation: CASSFGTAGTGEKLFF.